The clone carrying this T cell receptor beta chain was seen repeatedly, ten times or more. The antigen is not known. The sample belongs to a study of breast tumors, draining lymph nodes, adjacent tissues. General study points: Compared with lymph nodes, tumors were less diverse; compared with nontumor tissue, more.

Samples came from axillary lymph nodes draining the breast cancer. TCRdb processed the multiplex PCR reads anew with MiXCR; each CDR3 protein has one entry. The sample consists of some 150,000 distinct CDR3 sequences, about 22% of them appearing once. The J segment lost 4 bases and the V segment lost 1 base, leaving 2 bases of the junction unmatched. The germline V gene encodes CDR1 SGHVS and CDR2 FQNEAQ. This CDR3 contains 14 residues. The sequenced sample was axillary lymph node tissue. V is TRBV7-8 and J is TRBJ2-7; 9 bases line up with TRBD1. The receptor was isolated from a female donor with breast cancer. Some clones in this sample may be carry-over from other donors' samples. CDR3 sequence (DNA): TGTGCCAGCAGCTTAGACAGGGGGCTTTACGAGCAGTACTTC. Translated, it gives CASSLDRGLYEQYF.